The clone carrying this TCR beta chain was seen only once. This entry comes from a study of blood T cell repertoires in COVID-19. On the study more broadly: Italy, Spain and the United States were the sources of the convalescent and acute COVID-19 samples. From T cells, B-cell-depleted T cells, or PBMCs came the material, which was cDNA or gDNA.

Germline CDR1 SGHKS, CDR2 YYEKEE (reference sequence). Trimming removed 3 bases at V and 3 bases at J, with 3 bases between. This CDR3 has 12 residues. The authors' processing: Nucleated cell counts were estimated from reference gene primer amplification. Sequencing was performed with immunoSEQ multiplex PCR; in TCRdb, only in-frame clones are kept and a portion is missing. V and J calls and clone size are given by that table; D and trimming were obtained from the DNA. The sample holds about 140,000 clones; 76% are singletons and the top ten take around 4%. Sequencing was done on a sample of peripheral blood. The chain is built from TRBV5-5 and TRBJ2-2; D not resolved. The sequence was obtained from a man aged 55-75 years with acute or convalescent COVID-19. CDR3 coding DNA: TGTGCCAGCAGCTCTTACACCGGGGAGCTGTTTTTT. This gives the protein CASSSYTGELFF.